This T cell receptor beta chain came from a study of T cells in Graves' hyperthyroidism and ophthalmopathy. General study results and limits: Model-based prediction identified ophthalmopathy a median approximately 6.2 months prior to its onset. Ophthalmopathy was distinguished from stable hyperthyroidism by 13 V-J signatures.

Stable Graves' hyperthyroidism denoted no ophthalmopathy progression over 18 months. Fresh peripheral blood, roughly 9.8 ml of it, supplied the PBMCs. The CDR3 is 10 residues long. Germline loops: CDR1 SNHLY, CDR2 FYNNEI. Deletions cut 5 bases from V and 9 bases from J, with 5 bases between. This clonotype was seen repeatedly, ten times or more. As yet, its antigen is unknown. Template material for amplifying TCR beta CDR3 regions consisted of RNA transcripts. First-round RT-PCR of the TCR CDR3 relied on the HTBI primer set. Each CDR3 protein is one row after TCRdb ran MiXCR on the multiplex PCR reads. The repertoire holds about 560,000 distinct CDR3 sequences, 16% seen once, with about 17% in the top ten.

This clonotype was obtained from a woman aged 18 to 35 with Graves' hyperthyroidism. This rearrangement joins TRBV2 to TRBJ2-1, with unresolved D. The sequencing input was blood. CDR3 in amino acids: CASSSTEQFF. CDR3 in DNA: TGTGCCAGCAGTAGTACTGAGCAGTTCTTC.